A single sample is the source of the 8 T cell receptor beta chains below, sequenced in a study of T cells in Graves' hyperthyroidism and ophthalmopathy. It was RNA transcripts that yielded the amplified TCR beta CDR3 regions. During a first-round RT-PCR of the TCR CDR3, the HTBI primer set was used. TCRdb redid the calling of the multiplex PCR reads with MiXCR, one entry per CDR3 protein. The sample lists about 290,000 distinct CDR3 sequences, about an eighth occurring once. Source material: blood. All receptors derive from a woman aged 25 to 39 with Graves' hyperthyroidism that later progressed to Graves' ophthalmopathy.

As DNA, the CDR3 is TGTGCCAGCAGCCAAGAGGGAACTGCCAGGTACCGGGAGCTGTTTTTT. Translating it yields CASSQEGTARYRELFF. The chain employs TRBV4-2 and TRBJ2-2; D uncertain. Per germline, CDR1 LGHNA and CDR2 YNFKEQ. The V end was cut by 0 bases, the J end by 9 bases, with 17 bases between. This CDR3 region has 16 residues.

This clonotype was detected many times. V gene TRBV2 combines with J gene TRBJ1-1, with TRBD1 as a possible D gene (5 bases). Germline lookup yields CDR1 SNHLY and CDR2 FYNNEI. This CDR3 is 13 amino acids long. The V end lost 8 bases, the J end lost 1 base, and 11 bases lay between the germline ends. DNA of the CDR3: TGTGCCAGCCTGGACATGAGGAACACTGAAGCTTTCTTT. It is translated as CASLDMRNTEAFF.

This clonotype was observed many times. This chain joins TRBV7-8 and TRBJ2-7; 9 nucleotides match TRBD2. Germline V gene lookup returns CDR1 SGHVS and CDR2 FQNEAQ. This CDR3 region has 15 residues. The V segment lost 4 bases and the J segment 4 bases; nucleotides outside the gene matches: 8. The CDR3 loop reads CASSSNSGRGYEQYF. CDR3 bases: TGTGCCAGCAGCTCCAATAGCGGGAGAGGGTACGAGCAGTACTTC.

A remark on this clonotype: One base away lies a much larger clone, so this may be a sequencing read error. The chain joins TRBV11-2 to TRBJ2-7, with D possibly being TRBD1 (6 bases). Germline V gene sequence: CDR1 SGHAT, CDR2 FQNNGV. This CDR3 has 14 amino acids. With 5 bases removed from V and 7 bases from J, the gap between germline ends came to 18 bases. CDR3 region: CASSPRTVREEQYF. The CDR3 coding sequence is TGTGCCAGCAGCCCCAGGACAGTAAGGGAGGAGCAGTACTTC.

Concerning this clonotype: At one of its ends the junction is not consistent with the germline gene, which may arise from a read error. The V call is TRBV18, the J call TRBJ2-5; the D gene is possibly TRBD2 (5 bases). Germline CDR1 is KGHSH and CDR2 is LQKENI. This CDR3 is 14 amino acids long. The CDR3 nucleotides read TGCGCCAGCTCTCTACAAGCGGCGTGGGAGACCCAGTACTTC. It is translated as CASSLQAAWETQYF.

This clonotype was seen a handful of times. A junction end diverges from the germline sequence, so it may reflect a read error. The CDR3 spells CASSRESYNERFF. CDR3 coding DNA: TGTGCCAGCAGCCGAGAGTCTTACAATGAGCGGTTCTTC. The rearrangement links TRBV11-2 to TRBJ2-1; D uncertain. CDR1 and CDR2 from the germline V gene are SGHAT and FQNNGV. CDR3 length: 13 residues. The whole variable domain, filled in from reference TRBV11-2 and TRBJ2-1, reads EAGVAQSPRYKIIEKRQSVAFWCNPISGHATLYWYQQILGQGPKLLIQFQNNGVVDDSQLPKDRFSAERLKGVDSTLKIQPAKLEDSAVYLCASSRESYNERFFGPGTRLTVL.

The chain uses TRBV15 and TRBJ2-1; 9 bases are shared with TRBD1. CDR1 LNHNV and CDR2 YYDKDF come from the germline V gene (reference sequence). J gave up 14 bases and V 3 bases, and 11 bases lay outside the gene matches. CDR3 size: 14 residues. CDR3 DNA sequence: TGTGCCACCAGCAGTCTTACAGGGGGCTTGGCGGAGTTCTTC. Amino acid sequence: CATSSLTGGLAEFF. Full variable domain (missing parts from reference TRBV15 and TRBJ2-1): DAMVIQNPRYQVTQFGKPVTLSCSQTLNHNVMYWYQQKSSQAPKLLFHYYDKDFNNEADTPDNFQSRRPNTSFCFLDIRSPGLGDTAMYLCATSSLTGGLAEFFGPGTRLTVL.

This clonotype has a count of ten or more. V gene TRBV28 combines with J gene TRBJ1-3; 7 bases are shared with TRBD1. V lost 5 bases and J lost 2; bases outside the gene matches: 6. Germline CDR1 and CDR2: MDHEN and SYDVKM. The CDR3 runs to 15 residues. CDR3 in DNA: TGTGCCAGCAGTCCACTGGGACAGCCTGGAAACACCATATATTTT. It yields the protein CASSPLGQPGNTIYF.